This T cell receptor (beta chain) was observed in a study of cytomegalovirus exposure and HLA in healthy donors. Findings of the study overall: Reported results showed that the classifier diagnosed cytomegalovirus status with high specificity and sensitivity.

13 Jbeta primers and 60 Vbeta primers were used for the PCR. The repertoire was sequenced with immunoSEQ multiplex PCR; TCRdb's copy has only in-frame clones and lacks some. The repertoire consists of 90,000 to 100,000 clones, with 78% occurring once and the leading ten covering 3% to 3.5%. Concerning this clone itself: What it recognizes is unknown.

Material for sequencing was PBMCs. This receptor was obtained from a woman between 35 and 50 years old in good health and CMV-seronegative.

Here the CDR3 reads CAISESRGGKTQYF. DNA of the CDR3: TGTGCCATCAGTGAGTCTCGGGGAGGAAAGACCCAGTACTTC. The J gene is TRBJ2-5, the V gene TRBV10-3; D perhaps matches TRBD2 (6 bases). The V gene lost 0 bases and the J gene lost 6 bases, with 11 bases spanning the gap. Germline-derived CDR1 and CDR2 are ENHRY and SYGVKD. The length of the CDR3 is 14 residues.